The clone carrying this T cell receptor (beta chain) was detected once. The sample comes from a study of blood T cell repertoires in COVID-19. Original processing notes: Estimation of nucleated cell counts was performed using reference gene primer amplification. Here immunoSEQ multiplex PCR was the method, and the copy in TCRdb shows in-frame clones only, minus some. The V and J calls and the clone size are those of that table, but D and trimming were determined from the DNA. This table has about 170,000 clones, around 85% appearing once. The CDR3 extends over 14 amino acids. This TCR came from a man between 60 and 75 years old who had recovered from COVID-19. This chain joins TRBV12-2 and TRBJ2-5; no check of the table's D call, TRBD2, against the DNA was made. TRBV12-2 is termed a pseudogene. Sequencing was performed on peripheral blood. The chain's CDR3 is CASRLSTSQETQYF. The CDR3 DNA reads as TGTGCAAGTCGCTTATCGACTAGCCAAGAGACCCAGTACTTC.